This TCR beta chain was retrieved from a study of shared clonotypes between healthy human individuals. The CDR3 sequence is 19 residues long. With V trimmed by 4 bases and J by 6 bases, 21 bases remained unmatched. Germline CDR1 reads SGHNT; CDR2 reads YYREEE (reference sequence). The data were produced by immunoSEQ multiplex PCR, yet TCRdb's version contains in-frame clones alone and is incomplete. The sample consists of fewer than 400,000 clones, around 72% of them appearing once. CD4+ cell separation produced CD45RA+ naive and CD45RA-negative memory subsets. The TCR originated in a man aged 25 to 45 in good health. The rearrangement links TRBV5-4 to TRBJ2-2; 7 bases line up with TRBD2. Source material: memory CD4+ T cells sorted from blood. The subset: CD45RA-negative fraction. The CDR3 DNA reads TGTGCCAGCAGCCCAAGTCTGTCGGCGGGAGAGGGGATGGCCGGGGAGCTGTTTTTT. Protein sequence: CASSPSLSAGEGMAGELFF. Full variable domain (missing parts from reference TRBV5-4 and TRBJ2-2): ETGVTQSPTHLIKTRGQQVTLRCSSQSGHNTVSWYQQALGQGPQFIFQYYREEENGRGNFPPRFSGLQFPNYSSELNVNALELDDSALYLCASSPSLSAGEGMAGELFFGEGSRLTVL.